This TCR beta chain was captured in a study of blood T cell repertoires in COVID-19. Study information: Donors in the United States, Italy and Spain gave samples during acute or convalescent COVID-19. The cDNA or gDNA used as material had been derived from T cells, B-cell-depleted T cells, or PBMCs.

Source study methods: Amplification of reference gene primers provided the estimated nucleated cell counts. Clones were read by immunoSEQ multiplex PCR, and TCRdb kept only the in-frame ones, dropping some. The V and J calls and clone size are taken from that table; D and trimming were inferred from the DNA. The sample contains approximately 82,000 clones, approximately 90% of which appear only once. Losses at the gene ends were 5 bases for V and 4 bases for J; bases not matched to a gene: 2. This CDR3 has 13 residues. Germline V gene data show CDR1 as LNHDA and CDR2 as SQIVND (reference sequence). Sequencing was carried out using peripheral blood. V is TRBV19 and J is TRBJ2-7, with 10 bases matching TRBD2. The sequence derives from a man aged 65 to 85 with active or convalescent COVID-19. CDR3 nucleotides: TGTGCCAGTAGTGTGGGACTAGCGTACGAGCAGTACTTC. The encoded protein is CASSVGLAYEQYF.